Here is one T cell receptor (beta chain) with its context. At survey level, the immunoSEQ assay was run in its v3.0 version. Libraries were prepared by immunoSEQ multiplex PCR; TCRdb keeps only in-frame clonotypes and omits some of them. This table has some 28,000 clones, over 90% appearing once. This entry comes from a study of long-term antiretroviral therapy in people with HIV. United States facilities provided treatment to all participants with HIV. This CDR3 region has 11 residues. V was cut by 11 bases and J by 12 bases, with 16 bases left in between. Germline assignment: CDR1 MDHEN and CDR2 SYDVKM.

The chain combines TRBV28 with TRBJ1-4; D ambiguous. The input for sequencing was unsorted PBMCs, taken 5.3 years after starting antiretroviral therapy. This sequence was found in a man aged 45-65 years with HIV. CDR3 sequence (DNA): TGTGCCTCGCAGTCCCAGAGGGAACTGTTTTTT. It yields the protein CASQSQRELFF.